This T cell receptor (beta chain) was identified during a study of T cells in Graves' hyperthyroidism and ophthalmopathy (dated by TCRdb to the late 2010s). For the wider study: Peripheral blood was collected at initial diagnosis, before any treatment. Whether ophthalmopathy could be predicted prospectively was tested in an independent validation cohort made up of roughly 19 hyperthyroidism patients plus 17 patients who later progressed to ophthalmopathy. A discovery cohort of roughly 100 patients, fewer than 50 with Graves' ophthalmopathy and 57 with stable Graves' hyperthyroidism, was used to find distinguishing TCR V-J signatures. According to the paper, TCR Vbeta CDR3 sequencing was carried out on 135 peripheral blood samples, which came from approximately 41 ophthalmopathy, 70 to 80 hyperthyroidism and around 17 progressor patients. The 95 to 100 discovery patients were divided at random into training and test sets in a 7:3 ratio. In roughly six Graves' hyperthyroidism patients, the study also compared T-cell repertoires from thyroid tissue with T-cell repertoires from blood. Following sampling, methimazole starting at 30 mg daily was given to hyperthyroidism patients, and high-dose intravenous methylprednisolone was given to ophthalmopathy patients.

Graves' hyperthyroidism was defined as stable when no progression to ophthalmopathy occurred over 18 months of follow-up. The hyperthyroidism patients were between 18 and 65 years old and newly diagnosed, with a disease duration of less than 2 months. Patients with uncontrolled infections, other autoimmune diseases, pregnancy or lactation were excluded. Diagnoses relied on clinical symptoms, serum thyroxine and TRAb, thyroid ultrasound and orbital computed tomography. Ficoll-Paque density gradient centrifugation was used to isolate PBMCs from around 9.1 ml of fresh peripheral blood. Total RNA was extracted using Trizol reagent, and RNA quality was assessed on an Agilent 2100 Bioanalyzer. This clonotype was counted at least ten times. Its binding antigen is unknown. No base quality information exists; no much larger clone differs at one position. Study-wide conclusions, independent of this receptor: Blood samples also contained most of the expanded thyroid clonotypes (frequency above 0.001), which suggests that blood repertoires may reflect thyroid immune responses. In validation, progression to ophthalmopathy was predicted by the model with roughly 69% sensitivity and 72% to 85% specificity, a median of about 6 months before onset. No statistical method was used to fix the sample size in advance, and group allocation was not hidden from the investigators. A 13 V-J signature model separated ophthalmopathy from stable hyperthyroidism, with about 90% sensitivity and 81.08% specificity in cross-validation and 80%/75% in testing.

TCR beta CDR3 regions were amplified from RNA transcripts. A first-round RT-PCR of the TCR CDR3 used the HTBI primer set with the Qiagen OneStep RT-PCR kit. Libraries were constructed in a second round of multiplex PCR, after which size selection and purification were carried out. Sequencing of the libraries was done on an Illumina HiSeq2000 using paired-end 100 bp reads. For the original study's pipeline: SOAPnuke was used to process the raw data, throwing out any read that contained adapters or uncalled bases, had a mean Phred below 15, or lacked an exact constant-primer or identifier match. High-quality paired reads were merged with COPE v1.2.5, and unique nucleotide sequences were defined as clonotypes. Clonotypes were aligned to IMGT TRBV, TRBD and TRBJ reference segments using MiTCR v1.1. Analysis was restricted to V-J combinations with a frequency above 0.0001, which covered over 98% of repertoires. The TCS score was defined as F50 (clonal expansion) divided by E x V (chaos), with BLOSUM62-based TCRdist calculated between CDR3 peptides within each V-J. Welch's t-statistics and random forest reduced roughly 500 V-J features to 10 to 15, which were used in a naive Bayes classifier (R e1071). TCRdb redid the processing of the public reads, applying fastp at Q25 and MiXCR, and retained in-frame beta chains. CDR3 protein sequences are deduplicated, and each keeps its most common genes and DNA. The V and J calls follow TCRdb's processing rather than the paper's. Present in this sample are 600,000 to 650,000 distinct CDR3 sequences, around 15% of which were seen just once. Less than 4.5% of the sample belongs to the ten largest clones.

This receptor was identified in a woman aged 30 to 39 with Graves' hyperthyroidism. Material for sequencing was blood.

Here is the DNA: TGTGCCACCAGTGATCCGGGACACCCTTCGGGAGAGACCCAGTACTTC. Translation gives CATSDPGHPSGETQYF. The V and J segments used are TRBV24-1 and TRBJ2-5; 6 matching bases give a weak D call of TRBD1. The CDR3 holds 16 amino acids from the cysteine to the phenylalanine. CDR3 DNA is the only sequence kept; it has 48 bases, read in frame from the first base. CDR1 KGHDR and CDR2 SFDVKD were looked up in the germline V gene. V is cut by 3 bases and J by 4 bases, and the space between the germline ends is 17 bases.